The 21 T cell receptor beta chains listed next were all sequenced from one sample in a study of control samples from healthy donors and cancer patients. Profiled with immunoSEQ multiplex PCR; TCRdb holds only in-frame clones, not every one. This table has approximately 37,000 clones, 80% to 95% appearing once. Sequencing used blood. Receptor source: a woman in her forties or fifties in good health.

J is TRBJ2-3 and V is TRBV7-9, with D tentatively TRBD2 (6 bases). CDR1 and CDR2 from the germline V gene are SEHNR and FQNEAQ (reference sequence). This CDR3 is 15 amino acids long. V was shortened by 7 bases and J by 2 bases, with 16 bases between the two germline ends. CDR3 sequence: CASTEGWTATDTQYF. The CDR3 bases are TGTGCCAGCACGGAGGGGTGGACGGCCACAGATACGCAGTATTTT.

The chain has TRBV7-2 and TRBJ2-2, with D possibly being TRBD1 (6 bases). CDR1 is SGHTA, CDR2 FQGNSA, per germline. There are 16 residues in the CDR3. Trimming pared 1 base from V and 0 bases from J, leaving 9 bases between. This CDR3 is CASSLGGRANTGELFF. CDR3 coding DNA: TGTGCCAGCAGCTTAGGGGGGCGTGCGAACACCGGGGAGCTGTTTTTT. Supplemented by reference TRBV7-2 and TRBJ2-2, the full variable domain reads GAGVSQSPSNKVTEKGKDVELRCDPISGHTALYWYRQSLGQGLEFLIYFQGNSAPDKSGLPSDRFSAERTGGSVSTLTIQRTQQEDSAVYLCASSLGGRANTGELFFGEGSRLTVL.

The chain joins TRBV7-2 to TRBJ2-1; D possibly matches TRBD1 or TRBD2 (5 bases each). The length of the CDR3 is 16 residues. Germline V CDR1 and CDR2: SGHTA, FQGNSA. V was clipped by 6 bases and J by 2 bases, with 17 bases between them. The CDR3 nucleotides read TGTGCCAGCAGATTCCTCCTGGGGGAGACCTACAATGAGCAGTTCTTC. Translation: CASRFLLGETYNEQFF.

V usage is TRBV5-4 and J usage is TRBJ1-2, with TRBD1 matching 7 bases. Germline trimming cut 4 bases from V and 2 bases from J; bases unmatched to any gene: 5. CDR1 is SGHNT, CDR2 YYREEE, per germline (reference sequence). The CDR3 is 14 residues long. The CDR3 DNA reads TGTGCCAGCAGCCTCGGACAGGAAAACTATGGCTACACCTTC. The encoded protein is CASSLGQENYGYTF.

V gene TRBV12-5 combines with J gene TRBJ1-5; 7 bases agree with TRBD1. This CDR3 is built from 16 residues. CDR1 and CDR2 (germline): LGHNT, FRNRAP. The ends lost 5 bases at V and 4 bases at J; junction bases unmatched: 11. The chain's CDR3 is CASGQGGDSRNQPQHF. The CDR3 bases are TGTGCTAGTGGTCAGGGGGGGGATTCGAGAAATCAGCCCCAGCATTTT. Full variable domain (outside the CDR3, taken from reference TRBV12-5 and TRBJ1-5): DARVTQTPRHKVTEMGQEVTMRCQPILGHNTVFWYRQTMMQGLELLAYFRNRAPLDDSGMPKDRFSAEMPDATLATLKIQPSEPRDSAVYFCASGQGGDSRNQPQHFGDGTRLSIL.

The V call is TRBV7-9, the J call TRBJ1-1, with TRBD1 as a possible D gene (5 bases). Germline values: CDR1 SEHNR, CDR2 FQNEAQ (reference sequence). This CDR3 comprises 13 residues. Trimming took 5 bases from V and 2 from J, leaving 9 bases between them. This CDR3 is CASSLQGNTEAFF. CDR3 coding DNA: TGTGCCAGCAGCCTTCAGGGAAACACTGAAGCTTTCTTT.

The chain carries TRBV10-3 and TRBJ2-5; either TRBD1 or TRBD2 may fit D (5 bases each). CDR1 and CDR2 from the germline V gene are ENHRY and SYGVKD. This CDR3 region has 13 residues. V dropped 7 bases and J dropped 2 bases, with 11 bases sitting between them. CDR3 sequence: CAITEGPQETQYF. CDR3 nucleotides: TGTGCCATCACCGAGGGACCGCAAGAGACCCAGTACTTC.

The rearrangement joins TRBV27 to TRBJ2-7; D is uncertain. The germline gives CDR1 MNHEY, CDR2 SMNVEV (reference sequence). This CDR3 is 12 amino acids long. V was cut by 5 bases and J by 0 bases, with 5 bases left in between. This chain's CDR3 is CASSTSSYEQYF. CDR3 sequence (DNA): TGTGCCAGCAGTACGAGCTCCTACGAGCAGTACTTC.

This chain joins TRBV29-1 and TRBJ1-1, with a tentative D call TRBD1 (5 bases). The CDR3 has 14 amino acids. Looked up from germline, CDR1 is SQVTM and CDR2 is ANQGSEA. Deletions cut 7 bases from V and 0 bases from J, with 15 bases between. CDR3 DNA sequence: TGCAGCGCCTTTCGACAGACAATGAACACTGAAGCTTTCTTT. Protein sequence: CSAFRQTMNTEAFF.

The rearrangement uses TRBV19 and TRBJ1-1, with 8 bases that match TRBD1. The CDR3 length is 15 residues. With V trimmed by 7 bases and J by 0 bases, 7 bases remained unmatched. The germline V gene encodes CDR1 LNHDA and CDR2 SQIVND (reference sequence). The CDR3 reads CASTSGGRVNTEAFF. The CDR3 DNA is TGTGCCAGTACCTCAGGGGGCCGGGTGAACACTGAAGCTTTCTTT.

The chain has TRBV19 and TRBJ1-1; 10 bases agree with TRBD1. Looked up from germline, CDR1 is LNHDA and CDR2 is SQIVND (reference sequence). The CDR3 runs to 13 residues. The V gene end was trimmed by 10 bases and the J gene end by 7 bases; junction bases not matched to a gene: 9. The CDR3 nucleotides read TGTGCCATCCGGGACAGGGGAGCTCGTGAAGCTTTCTTT. This gives the protein CAIRDRGAREAFF.

In this sample, this clone turned up once. The gene calls are TRBV7-3 and TRBJ2-4, with no clear D. Germline CDR1 is SGHTA and CDR2 is FQGTGA. The CDR3 is 13 residues long. The V end lost 2 bases, the J end lost 7 bases, and 9 bases lay between the germline ends. CDR3 sequence: CASSLARWNIQYF. The CDR3 bases are TGTGCCAGCAGCTTAGCAAGGTGGAACATTCAGTACTTC.

The chain joins TRBV6-6 to TRBJ2-5, with 9 bases lining up with TRBD2. Germline V lookup: CDR1 MNHNY, CDR2 SVGAGI (reference sequence). This CDR3 contains 14 residues. V lost 6 bases, J lost 5 bases, and 7 bases stayed unmatched. CDR3 region: CASRRGGPEETQYF. Written as DNA, the CDR3 is TGTGCCAGCAGGCGGGGGGGGCCGGAGGAGACCCAGTACTTC.

The V and J genes are TRBV5-5 and TRBJ2-1; perhaps D is TRBD1 or TRBD2 (5 bases each). This CDR3 spans 15 amino acids. The V end lost 2 bases, the J end lost 5 bases, and 14 bases lay between the germline ends. Germline CDR1 SGHKS, CDR2 YYEKEE (reference sequence). The CDR3 DNA sequence: TGTGCCAGCAGCTTAGCAGGGACGCAGAACAATGAGCAGTTCTTC. Protein: CASSLAGTQNNEQFF.

The V and J genes are TRBV28 and TRBJ2-3; possible D gene TRBD2, 7 bases. Trimming stripped 5 bases from V and 3 bases from J, with 18 bases between. This CDR3 contains 16 residues. The germline CDR1 and CDR2 sequences are MDHEN and SYDVKM. The CDR3 nucleotides are TGTGCCAGCAGTATACTGGGGGGGGCGGGGACAGATACGCAGTATTTT. Protein: CASSILGGAGTDTQYF.

The rearrangement links TRBV5-5 to TRBJ2-3; weak D call: TRBD1 (5 bases). Per germline, CDR1 SGHKS and CDR2 YYEKEE (reference sequence). There are 16 residues in the CDR3. Trimming pared 3 bases from V and 2 bases from J, leaving 16 bases between. CDR3 sequence reads: CASSYRFRRVTDTQYF. CDR3 coding DNA: TGTGCCAGCAGCTACAGGTTCCGAAGGGTCACAGATACGCAGTATTTT.

The chain recombines TRBV29-1 with TRBJ2-1; 8 positions match TRBD1. There are 12 residues in the CDR3. In germline, CDR1 is SQVTM, CDR2 ANQGSEA. Losses at the gene ends were 7 bases for V and 6 bases for J; bases not matched to a gene: 5. The CDR3 loop is CSGGTGGNEQFF. CDR3 bases: TGCAGCGGCGGGACAGGAGGCAATGAGCAGTTCTTC.

This sequence joins TRBV7-3 and TRBJ2-3; D may be TRBD2 (7 bases). The CDR3 is made up of 15 amino acids. The V gene lost 8 bases and the J gene lost 2 bases, with 17 bases spanning the gap. Germline CDR1 SGHTA, CDR2 FQGTGA. CDR3 amino acids: CASSGGRGATDTQYF. CDR3 coding DNA: TGTGCCAGCTCCGGGGGGCGGGGAGCCACAGATACGCAGTATTTT.

This clone was found once. The chain couples TRBV6-2 or TRBV6-3 to TRBJ1-2; tentative D call: TRBD1 (5 bases). Germline CDR1 and CDR2: MNHEY and SVGEGT. Trimming took 5 bases from V and 7 from J, leaving 8 bases between them. The CDR3 totals 11 residues. CDR3 sequence reads: CASSLGLGYTF. CDR3 nucleotide sequence: TGTGCCAGCAGTCTGGGACTTGGCTACACCTTC.

The V gene is TRBV2, the J gene TRBJ2-3; 9 nucleotides agree with TRBD1. The J segment lost 0 bases and the V segment lost 8 bases, leaving 6 bases of the junction unmatched. CDR1 is SNHLY, CDR2 FYNNEI, per germline. The CDR3 length is 15 residues. The CDR3 DNA reads as TGTGCCAGCGGGGGAGACAGGGGGAGCACAGATACGCAGTATTTT. Its translation: CASGGDRGSTDTQYF.

The rearrangement joins TRBV29-1 to TRBJ1-3; a weak D match, TRBD1 (6 bases). The V and J ends lost 7 bases and 2 bases respectively, with 12 bases between them. Germline-derived CDR1 and CDR2 are SQVTM and ANQGSEA. This CDR3 contains 13 residues. CDR3 region: CSAFYRAGNTIYF. Here the CDR3 DNA reads TGCAGCGCATTCTACAGGGCTGGAAACACCATATATTTT.